This section outlines one T cell receptor beta chain sequence together with its context. Its antigen is not known. The source of the sample is a study of a mutant IDH1 vaccine in newly diagnosed glioma. Study as a whole: Beginning 4-6 weeks after radiotherapy alone, or with temozolomide cycles, vaccination took place. Most patients had radiochemotherapy with temozolomide before enrollment; others had one alone.

The CDR3 has 17 amino acids. Germline values: CDR1 LNHDA, CDR2 SQIVND (reference sequence). Deletions cut 6 bases from V and 9 bases from J, with 27 bases between. Time point denoted: week 5, during vaccination. With topical imiquimod, each dose of the vaccine consisted of 300 ug of mutant IDH1 20-mer peptide. The astrocytomas were IDH1-mutant, ATRX-negative, and WHO grade 3 or 4. TCRdb's table, derived via immunoSEQ multiplex PCR, lists solely in-frame clones and lacks some. The sample comprises 25,000 to 30,000 clones, about nine tenths of which are singletons, and 3% to 4% rests with the top ten. The study, taken as a whole, reports: Patients mounted vaccine-induced immune responses in 93.3% of cases.

The TCR comes from a woman between 40 and 55 years old with glioma. Some clones in this sample may be carry-over from other donors' samples. The chain combines TRBV19 with TRBJ1-5; maybe TRBD1 (6 bases). The sample here was peripheral blood mononuclear cells (PBMCs), taken from a glioma patient whose treatment included an IDH1 peptide vaccine. The CDR3 DNA is TGTGCCAGTAGAGACCCGCTTAGGGGGGCAAAACACACGCCCCAGCATTTT. It codes for CASRDPLRGAKHTPQHF.